The rows below give T cell receptor beta chains drawn from one sample of a study of blood T cell repertoires in COVID-19. The assay was immunoSEQ multiplex PCR, and TCRdb's table has in-frame clones only and misses some. The sample records roughly 220,000 clones, about 80% being singletons. Sequenced material: peripheral blood. Receptors were obtained from a woman in her 30s who had recovered from COVID-19. CDR3s leave out the opening cysteine and the closing phenylalanine or tryptophan.

V gene	J gene	CDR3 protein
TRBV5-1	TRBJ2-1	ASSSPGTTVSSYNEQF
TRBV12-5	TRBJ2-5	ASGLATSGQETQY
TRBV12-3/TRBV12-4	TRBJ1-5	ASRQGNQPQH
TRBV12-5	TRBJ1-1	ASGFSFTGDTEAF
TRBV3-1/TRBV3-2	TRBJ2-5	ASSLGLAGQETQY
TRBV4-1	TRBJ2-1	ASSHLTSKSYNEQF
TRBV28	TRBJ1-6	ASSFPPRTLKNLYNSPLH
TRBV9	TRBJ2-7	ASSPGGQQRREQY
TRBV6-6	TRBJ2-3	ASTRPGADTQY
TRBV6-1	TRBJ2-5	ASSEQPGLQETQY
TRBV9	TRBJ2-1	ASSASSGSYNEQF
TRBV19	TRBJ1-5	ASHDRYNQPQH